The rows below give T cell receptor beta chains drawn from one sample of a study of blood T cell repertoires in COVID-19. This table comes from immunoSEQ multiplex PCR, and its TCRdb copy is limited to in-frame clones, with some not included. The table lists some 400,000 clones, about nine tenths of them singletons. Sequencing was performed on PBMCs or T cells enriched from blood (not recorded which). The receptors here all came from a woman aged 40 to 50 who had been exposed to COVID-19. The conserved cysteine and the conserved F or W are not part of the CDR3 here.

J gene: TRBJ1-2; V gene: TRBV9; CDR3 protein: ASSMNREGGYT
J gene: TRBJ2-7; V gene: TRBV6-6; CDR3 protein: ASSRSGGTYEQY
J gene: TRBJ1-1; V gene: TRBV7-9; CDR3 protein: ASSLEQGMNTEAF
J gene: TRBJ2-3; V gene: TRBV25-1; CDR3 protein: ASAQRTAKMDTQY
J gene: TRBJ1-3; V gene: TRBV9; CDR3 protein: ASSVGGGAIQMNTIY
J gene: TRBJ1-1; V gene: TRBV18; CDR3 protein: ASSPGGNTEAF
J gene: TRBJ2-5; V gene: TRBV18; CDR3 protein: ASSPGGREETQY
J gene: TRBJ1-2; V gene: TRBV27; CDR3 protein: ASRDRGYYGYT
J gene: TRBJ1-1; V gene: TRBV15; CDR3 protein: ATSRDLDSPEAF
J gene: TRBJ2-2; V gene: TRBV7-2; CDR3 protein: ASSWGGANTGELF
J gene: TRBJ2-7; V gene: TRBV2; CDR3 protein: ASLDRDRPYEQY
J gene: TRBJ2-5; V gene: TRBV20-1; CDR3 protein: SASAGKETQY
J gene: TRBJ1-1; V gene: TRBV9; CDR3 protein: ASSVATGAVNTEAF
J gene: TRBJ2-7; V gene: TRBV30; CDR3 protein: AWSAQGANEQY
J gene: TRBJ1-6; V gene: TRBV23-1; CDR3 protein: ASTPPWTENSPLH
J gene: TRBJ2-1; V gene: TRBV30; CDR3 protein: AWSPRGASYNEQF
J gene: TRBJ1-2; V gene: TRBV24-1; CDR3 protein: ATSDSGYGYT
J gene: TRBJ2-5; V gene: TRBV6-5; CDR3 protein: ASSYFGTGLGETQY
J gene: TRBJ2-2; V gene: TRBV7-8; CDR3 protein: ASSLRPQAGDGELF
J gene: TRBJ2-5; V gene: TRBV6-5; CDR3 protein: ASRMGQGAQETQY
J gene: TRBJ2-2; V gene: TRBV7-2; CDR3 protein: ASSQPSGGLVGELF
J gene: TRBJ2-7; V gene: TRBV6-2/TRBV6-3; CDR3 protein: ASRYIKGLIYEQY
J gene: TRBJ2-4; V gene: TRBV18; CDR3 protein: ASSPRDTIAKNIQY
J gene: TRBJ2-7; V gene: TRBV19; CDR3 protein: ASSIAGIGYEQY
J gene: TRBJ1-2; V gene: TRBV9; CDR3 protein: ASSTPDRGPDRSNYGYT
J gene: TRBJ2-3; V gene: TRBV7-9; CDR3 protein: ASSIRTGTDTQY
J gene: TRBJ1-6; V gene: TRBV2; CDR3 protein: ASSVGTAGSPLH
J gene: TRBJ2-3; V gene: TRBV18; CDR3 protein: ASSFKISFGVSGDTQY
J gene: TRBJ1-2; V gene: TRBV29-1; CDR3 protein: SVDIGRPYGYT
J gene: TRBJ2-3; V gene: TRBV7-9; CDR3 protein: ASSPMSGGSTDTQY
J gene: TRBJ1-3; V gene: TRBV19; CDR3 protein: ASRSLRDAGNTIY
J gene: TRBJ2-3; V gene: TRBV11-3; CDR3 protein: ASSLGTGTDTQY
J gene: TRBJ1-4; V gene: TRBV2; CDR3 protein: ASSTGQAPNEKLF
J gene: TRBJ1-1; V gene: TRBV5-1; CDR3 protein: ASSLAGTGGAKNTEAF
J gene: TRBJ1-1; V gene: TRBV7-9; CDR3 protein: ASRPGQTTEAF
J gene: TRBJ1-2; V gene: TRBV19; CDR3 protein: ASTPRINYGYT
J gene: TRBJ1-3; V gene: TRBV12-3/TRBV12-4; CDR3 protein: ASSLSGNTIY
J gene: TRBJ2-1; V gene: TRBV27; CDR3 protein: ASSGQGAGEQF
J gene: TRBJ1-5; V gene: TRBV19; CDR3 protein: ASSGQGLNQPQH
J gene: TRBJ1-2; V gene: TRBV20-1; CDR3 protein: SALGAGYT
J gene: TRBJ2-7; V gene: TRBV23-1; CDR3 protein: ASSPLSGTGDYEQY
J gene: TRBJ1-1; V gene: TRBV30; CDR3 protein: AWTEGYGQNTEAF
J gene: TRBJ1-5; V gene: TRBV2; CDR3 protein: ASSPSAGSNQPQH
J gene: TRBJ1-2; V gene: TRBV5-6; CDR3 protein: ASTLGGGGYGYT
J gene: TRBJ2-1; V gene: TRBV5-6; CDR3 protein: ASSKQGASRVGQF
J gene: TRBJ1-1; V gene: TRBV5-8; CDR3 protein: ASSLDRAMNTEAF
J gene: TRBJ2-2; V gene: TRBV10-2; CDR3 protein: ASSESGVGTSRTGELF
J gene: TRBJ1-2; V gene: TRBV28; CDR3 protein: ASSLPFSVLGGYT